This T cell receptor (beta chain) was identified during a study of blood T cell repertoires in COVID-19 (dated by TCRdb to 2018 to 2021). Describing the broader study: The collaborator samples originated in the United States, Italy and Spain and spanned the acute and convalescent phases of COVID-19. The material from the prospective study consisted of cDNA or gDNA derived from T cells, B-cell-depleted T cells, or PBMCs. Deeply sampled blood TCRbeta repertoires from subjects exposed to, actively infected with, or recovered from COVID-19 were included in the dataset. A freely available public database, intended as a resource for researchers studying the immune response to SARS-CoV-2, is where the repertoires were released. The samples were drawn from the first 160 participants of the ongoing ImmuneRACE study and from over 950 subjects provided by 6 global collaborators. The sample metadata nearly always contained a de-identified subject ID, COVID-19 status, age in years and sex. Where available, HLA class I and class II types were obtained from metadata supplied by the sample provider rather than from assay-based typing. Overall study results and their limits: How much clinical and demographic metadata was included differed by source and by participant, and the metadata was provided uncurated.

In the case of this clone: Its antigen is still unknown. Nothing much larger sits one base from this clone, and base qualities are not available.

Collaborating institutions collected whole blood in K2EDTA tubes following their own protocols. For TCRbeta analysis, collaborators shipped samples as frozen whole blood, isolated PBMCs, or DNA extracted from either of those sample types. TCRbeta CDR3 regions were amplified from genomic DNA using the immunoSEQ Assay, a bias-controlled multiplex PCR. The original pipeline was this. The number of nucleated cells in each sample was estimated from the amplification of reference gene primers within the assay. To quantify the absolute abundance of each unique TCRbeta CDR3 rearrangement, sequence reads were collapsed and filtered. For each sample, productive Simpson clonality was calculated as the square root of Simpson's diversity index over productive rearrangements. Here the immuneACCESS table is served through TCRdb, limited to in-frame sequences with V and J called. Missing clones are a known gap in these copies; in checked studies unresolved V genes cover under half, and the rest lacks a known reason. Clone size and the V and J calls come from that table; the DNA yielded D and trimming. For this sample the table gives about 150,000 clones, of which 65% to 85% were detected only once. More than 11% of the sample is held by the ten biggest clonotypes.

The clonotype originates from a woman over 75 with acute or convalescent COVID-19. Specimen: peripheral blood.

The CDR3 region has the sequence CASRGLGSYGYTF. The DNA sequence follows: TGTGCCAGCAGGGGGCTGGGATCGTATGGCTACACCTTC. The chain is assembled from TRBV12-3 or TRBV12-4 and TRBJ1-2; the D gene is possibly TRBD1, with 5 bases matching. Trimming removed 6 bases from V and 5 bases from J, leaving 13 bases between the germline ends. CDR3 length: 13 amino acids, cysteine to phenylalanine. The kept DNA is CDR3 alone, 39 bases in frame from the first base.